This T cell receptor (beta chain) appears in the sequencing data of a study of T cell repertoires in aging, cancer and after chemotherapy (dated by TCRdb to the late 2010s). Study-wide context: Donors spanned six age groups from 30 or younger to 70 or older, with at least three individuals per group. In the solid tumor group, paired pre- and post-chemotherapy samples were obtained from brain tumor (glioblastoma) patients receiving temozolomide-based therapy. The study profiled peripheral blood TCR beta repertoires from healthy donors and cancer patients to examine immunoaging and T cell reconstitution after chemotherapy. Approximately 10 million TCR reads were contained in the full dataset. A cohort of about 220 cancer patients (approximately 90 with hematological and some 120 with solid cancers) was assembled, and approximately 97 healthy donors were included as a reference group.

Rearranged TRB sequences spanning V, D and J segments were amplified in a multiplex touch-down PCR with a mixed TRB-A/B primer pool. Illumina adapters and sample indices were added to the amplicons in two consecutive PCR reactions performed with Phusion HS II polymerase. Amplicons were gel-purified using the NucleoSpin Gel and PCR Clean-up kit and were subsequently checked with Qubit and an Agilent 2100 Bioanalyzer. The libraries were sequenced on an Illumina MiSeq with 600-cycle, single-indexed, paired-end runs. In the original analysis: MiXCR versions 2.12 and 3.0.5 were used to process TRB sequences. Each unique CDR3 nucleotide sequence was treated as one clone, and only productive sequences with two or more reads were kept. Repertoire metrics included Shannon diversity, evenness, clonality (one minus evenness), and alpha-parameterized diversity profiles from alpha 0 to 5. The IGoR algorithm was used to calculate generation probabilities for clones in the paired samples taken before and after chemotherapy. In-frame beta chains were kept once TCRdb had trimmed the public reads at Q25 with fastp and called clones with MiXCR. Rows with a matching CDR3 protein are joined into one entry that keeps the most common DNA and genes. These V and J calls are TCRdb output, not the study's own analysis. This sample is represented by thousands of distinct CDR3 sequences; about 32% of them were singletons. Around 30% of the sample rests with the top ten.

TCR beta rearrangements were amplified from genomic DNA isolated from peripheral blood, not from sorted cells or RNA. For CDR1 and CDR2, the germline V gene (reference sequence) lists DFQATT and SNEGSKA. Compared with germline, V lacks 6 bases and J lacks 0 bases; bases without a gene match: 4. The CDR3 numbers 14 residues from cysteine through phenylalanine. Here the CDR3 DNA is all that survives: 42 bases in frame from base 1. Overall results and qualifications from the work: In both cancer cohorts, the median generation probability rose over the chemotherapy interval, which suggests that the repertoire was reconstituted through rebound thymic output. In healthy donors, the drop in TCR diversity with age came mainly from a loss of richness, whereas in cancer patients a loss of evenness also played a part. It was noted by the authors that conclusions about immunological memory after chemotherapy cannot be drawn from the repertoire data. Compared with age-matched healthy donors, untreated patients with hematological or solid cancers had significantly lower TCR diversity and higher clonality in blood.

This clonotype was observed a few times. Its antigen is unknown. No base qualities exist here, and no much larger clone lies one base off it. The sequence derives from a human donor with a solid tumor. The chain couples TRBV20-1 to TRBJ2-2; 7 junctional bases match TRBD2. Sequencing was performed on blood. Here is the DNA: TGCAGTGCGTCGGGAGGCCCGAACACCGGGGAGCTGTTTTTT. It encodes CSASGGPNTGELFF.